The next 23 T cell receptor beta chains were all read from a single sample in a study of CD8 T cells in ankylosing spondylitis. Which antigens these TCRs recognize remains unknown. TCRdb redid the calling of the 5' RACE reads with MiXCR, one entry per CDR3 protein. This sample has approximately 400,000 distinct CDR3 sequences, with roughly 27% found just once. Whole-study results and caveats: Apparently characteristic of ankylosing spondylitis blood was a TCR beta motif (under ten highly homologous variants).

Sequencing was performed on blood, either unsorted or a sorted T cell fraction (not recorded which). Source of these receptors: a male donor with ankylosing spondylitis.

The table lists this clonotype with a few counts. The J gene is TRBJ2-5, the V gene TRBV27, with TRBD2 identical over 11 bases. CDR3 length: 15 amino acids. Germline values: CDR1 MNHEY, CDR2 SMNVEV (reference sequence). The J segment lost 5 bases and the V segment lost 6 bases, leaving 8 bases of the junction unmatched. CDR3 DNA: TGTGCCAGCAGACCTAGCGGGAGGTCGGGGGAGACCCAGTACTTC. Its translation: CASRPSGRSGETQYF.

This chain uses TRBV7-2 with TRBJ2-7; 9 bases match TRBD2. This CDR3 region has 16 residues. With V trimmed by 1 base and J by 2 bases, 6 bases remained unmatched. The germline gives CDR1 SGHTA, CDR2 FQGNSA. CDR3 in DNA: TGTGCCAGCAGCTTAGTTGGCGGGAGGGGGACCTACGAGCAGTACGTC. The encoded protein is CASSLVGGRGTYEQYV.

The gene calls are TRBV5-1 and TRBJ2-5; 9 bases are shared with TRBD2. The V gene's germline CDR1 is SGHRS and CDR2 YFSETQ. Unmatched junction bases numbered 11, after V lost 4 bases and J lost 1 base. There are 17 residues in the CDR3. In nucleotides, the CDR3 is TGCGCCAGCAGCGAGAAATTCGGACTAGCGAGCCAAGAGACCCAGTACTTC. This gives the protein CASSEKFGLASQETQYF.

The table lists this clonotype with a count of one. The genes are TRBV20-1 and TRBJ1-1; a weak D match, TRBD1 (5 bases). Between the trimmed V and J ends, which lost 3 bases and 8 bases, there was a span of 13 bases. CDR1 is DFQATT and CDR2 is SNEGSKA in the germline V gene (reference sequence). The CDR3 runs to 12 residues. Here the CDR3 reads CSASAGTMEAFF. Here the CDR3 DNA reads TGCAGTGCTAGCGCGGGGACTATGGAAGCTTTCTTT.

The chain recombines TRBV10-3 with TRBJ2-7; D call uncertain. Trimming removed 6 bases at V and 5 bases at J, with 8 bases between. Germline CDR1 and CDR2: ENHRY and SYGVKD. This CDR3 comprises 11 residues. The CDR3 region has the DNA TGTGCCATCAGAGTATCGGACGAGCAGTACTTC. As protein: CAIRVSDEQYF.

This clonotype was observed a handful of times. This chain joins TRBV7-2 and TRBJ1-2; D might be TRBD1 (5 bases). Germline CDR1 reads SGHTA; CDR2 reads FQGNSA. The CDR3 is 17 amino acids. V was shortened by 2 bases and J by 1 base, with 17 bases between the two germline ends. CDR3 loop: CASSLRGRRLVNYGYTF. CDR3 coding DNA: TGTGCCAGCAGCTTAAGGGGAAGGCGGCTCGTTAACTATGGCTACACCTTC.

The V call is TRBV20-1, the J call TRBJ2-7, with 13 nucleotides matching TRBD2. Germline lookup yields CDR1 DFQATT and CDR2 SNEGSKA (reference sequence). The CDR3 has 14 amino acids. V dropped 6 bases and J dropped 3; count of bases not matched to a gene: 5. The CDR3, as DNA: TGCAGTGCGTTATGGACTAGCGGGAGCTACGAGCAGTACTTC. Translation: CSALWTSGSYEQYF.

Many counts were recorded for this clonotype. The chain carries TRBV29-1 and TRBJ2-1; 10 nucleotides line up with TRBD1. J was trimmed by 10 bases and V by 4 bases; bases with no gene match: 7. The CDR3 consists of 13 residues. From germline, CDR1 is SQVTM and CDR2 ANQGSEA. The CDR3 protein is CSVARTGGREQFF. Written as DNA, the CDR3 is TGCAGCGTTGCTCGGACAGGGGGACGGGAGCAGTTCTTC.

The rearrangement links TRBV4-1 to TRBJ1-2; 9 bases are shared with TRBD1. CDR1 is MGHRA, CDR2 YSYEKL, per germline. The ends lost 3 bases at V and 3 bases at J; junction bases unmatched: 5. The CDR3 is 15 residues long. As DNA, the CDR3 is TGCGCCAGCAGCCAGCCTCGACAGGGGGACTATGGCTACACCTTC. This sequence encodes CASSQPRQGDYGYTF.

V usage is TRBV2 and J usage is TRBJ2-7; TRBD1 agrees at 9 bases. This CDR3 region has 14 residues. The germline gives CDR1 SNHLY, CDR2 FYNNEI. Trimming took 6 bases from V and 6 from J; bases not matched to a gene: 9. CDR3 loop: CASRDLGTGREQYF. Written as DNA, the CDR3 is TGTGCCAGCAGGGACCTTGGGACAGGGCGCGAGCAGTACTTC.

This clonotype was seen only a few times. This CDR3 reads CASSFSVAGGDTQYF. CDR3 DNA: TGTGCCAGCAGCTTTTCTGTAGCGGGTGGTGATACGCAGTATTTT. The chain links TRBV12-3 or TRBV12-4 to TRBJ2-3; 7 nucleotides match TRBD2. The CDR3 is 15 residues long. V shed 6 bases and J 6 bases; nucleotides not matched to a gene: 12.

The chain couples TRBV5-1 to TRBJ2-7, with D perhaps TRBD2 (5 bases). V was clipped by 0 bases and J by 7 bases, with 11 bases between them. The CDR3 sequence is 13 residues long. Germline V gene lookup returns CDR1 SGHRS and CDR2 YFSETQ. This chain's CDR3 is CASSLGIAREQYF. DNA for the CDR3: TGCGCCAGCAGCTTGGGAATAGCGAGAGAGCAGTACTTC.

This clonotype was seen once. The chain uses TRBV15 and TRBJ1-2, with a possible D match to TRBD1 (5 bases). CDR1 is LNHNV, CDR2 YYDKDF, per germline (reference sequence). CDR3 length equals 15 residues. The V gene lost 0 bases and the J gene lost 8 bases, with 16 bases spanning the gap. CDR3 region: CATSRDGGVEYGYTF. CDR3 bases: TGTGCCACCAGCAGAGATGGAGGGGTAGAGTACGGCTACACCTTC.

The V gene is TRBV20-1, the J gene TRBJ2-5; no clear D gene. There are 12 residues in the CDR3. Trimming cost V 4 bases and J 4 bases, with 10 bases left between them. CDR1 is DFQATT and CDR2 is SNEGSKA in the germline V gene (reference sequence). CDR3 region: CSAIRSPETQYF. The CDR3 DNA reads TGCAGTGCTATTAGGTCTCCAGAGACCCAGTACTTC.

As concerns this clonotype: A single base separates this from a much larger clone, so it may be a read error. CDR3 sequence reads: CASGSRGNNEQFF. The CDR3 coding sequence is TGTGCCAGCGGTTCCAGGGGAAACAATGAGCAGTTCTTC. V usage is TRBV27 and J usage is TRBJ2-1, with a possible D match to TRBD1 (6 bases). CDR1 MNHEY and CDR2 SMNVEV come from the germline V gene (reference sequence). Trimming took 8 bases from V and 5 from J, leaving 13 bases between them. The CDR3 is 13 residues long.

This clonotype has at least ten counts. The chain employs TRBV12-3 or TRBV12-4 and TRBJ1-2; D possibly corresponds to TRBD1 (6 bases). V lost 5 bases to trimming and J lost 7 bases, with 8 bases between them. CDR3 length: 11 amino acids. The CDR3 spells CASSLRGGYTF. In DNA, the CDR3 is TGTGCCAGCAGTCTCAGGGGTGGCTACACCTTC.

J is TRBJ2-5 and V is TRBV18; maybe TRBD1 (5 bases). V lost 10 bases, J lost 5 bases, and 17 bases lay in between. CDR1 KGHSH and CDR2 LQKENI come from the germline V gene. The CDR3 totals 13 residues. The CDR3 protein is CATPRAVEETQYF. The CDR3 nucleotides are TGTGCCACTCCCAGGGCCGTCGAGGAGACCCAGTACTTC. Supplemented by reference TRBV18 and TRBJ2-5, the full variable domain reads NAGVMQNPRHLVRRRGQEARLRCSPMKGHSHVYWYRQLPEEGLKFMVYLQKENIIDESGMPKERFSAEFPKEGPSILRIQQVVRGDSAAYFCATPRAVEETQYFGPGTRLLVL.

The chain links TRBV5-1 to TRBJ1-5, with TRBD1 matching over 9 bases. The CDR3 runs 15 residues. The junction had 4 bases not matched to a gene; V was cut back by 3 bases and J by 3 bases. Germline CDR1 reads SGHRS; CDR2 reads YFSETQ. The DNA of the CDR3 is TGCGCCAGCAGCTACGGGACAGGGCCCAATCAGCCCCAGCATTTT. This gives the protein CASSYGTGPNQPQHF. Combining the CDR3 with reference TRBV5-1 and TRBJ1-5 gives the whole variable domain KAGVTQTPRYLIKTRGQQVTLSCSPISGHRSVSWYQQTPGQGLQFLFEYFSETQRNKGNFPGRFSGRQFSNSRSEMNVSTLELGDSALYLCASSYGTGPNQPQHFGDGTRLSIL.

The chain couples TRBV5-1 to TRBJ2-1; no reliable D call. Germline V gene data show CDR1 as SGHRS and CDR2 as YFSETQ. V was clipped by 0 bases and J by 8 bases, with 9 bases between them. The CDR3 covers 13 residues. CDR3 bases: TGCGCCAGCAGCTTGGTGACGAGTGATGAGCAGTTCTTC. Its translation is CASSLVTSDEQFF.

In its sample, this clonotype was seen once. CDR3 in amino acids: CASSSKGTSYNSPLHF. The CDR3 nucleotides are TGTGCCAGCAGCTCTAAAGGGACAAGTTATAATTCACCCCTCCACTTT. The chain recombines TRBV5-6 with TRBJ1-6; D is possibly TRBD1 (6 bases). Germline CDR1 and CDR2: SGHDT and YYEEEE. Deletions cut 3 bases from V and 4 bases from J, with 14 bases between. The CDR3 is 16 residues long.

V is TRBV12-3 or TRBV12-4 and J is TRBJ1-2; TRBD1 matches at 7 bases. The CDR3 spans 16 residues. The V segment lost 6 bases and the J segment 7 bases; nucleotides outside the gene matches: 17. CDR3 in amino acids: CASSPGTVFFSRGYTF. The CDR3 DNA follows: TGTGCCAGCAGCCCCGGGACAGTCTTCTTTTCTCGTGGCTACACCTTC.

The chain has TRBV7-9 and TRBJ1-3; no clear D gene. The CDR3 runs to 14 residues. The germline CDR1 and CDR2 sequences are SEHNR and FQNEAQ (reference sequence). V lost 1 base and J lost 0, with 4 bases in between. The CDR3 nucleotides read TGTGCCAGCAGCTTAGTTGTCTCTGGAAACACCATATATTTT. The encoded protein is CASSLVVSGNTIYF.

There are many counts of this clonotype. An end of the junction does not agree with germline; a read error may underlie this. The J gene is TRBJ2-7, the V gene TRBV5-1; 8 nucleotides align to TRBD2. The CDR3 loop spans 14 amino acids. From germline, CDR1 is SGHRS and CDR2 YFSETQ. The CDR3 reads CASSLSGSSYEQYF. The CDR3 region has the DNA TGTGCCAGCAGTTTAAGCGGGAGCTCCTACGAGCAGTACTTC.